Only a few counts were recorded for the clone carrying this T cell receptor (beta chain). These data belong to a study of kidney transplant recipient with SARS-CoV-2 infection. The CDR3 loop spans 13 amino acids. V shed 3 bases and J shed 2 bases, with 8 bases lying between them. TCRdb called the reads again in MiXCR, with one record for every CDR3 protein. The table includes approximately 250,000 distinct CDR3 sequences, more than 25% detected once. The rearrangement uses TRBV12-3 or TRBV12-4 and TRBJ2-7; D perhaps matches TRBD1 (5 bases). The sample was a blood sample, taken at baseline and between days 110 and 120 from a kidney transplant recipient. The origin of this receptor is a male patient in his thirties who had COVID-19 and was a kidney transplant recipient. Some T cells may be supplied by the graft donor. For the CDR3, the DNA is TGTGCCAGCAGTTTGGACATGACCTACGAGCAGTACTTC. This codes for CASSLDMTYEQYF.